A single sample gave rise to the 21 T cell receptor beta chains below, sequenced in a study of blood T cell repertoires in COVID-19 (dated by TCRdb to the early 2020s). The receptor library was made with the immunoSEQ multiplex PCR assay. In TCRdb, the immuneACCESS table is reduced to in-frame sequences with V and J assigned. These tables do not hold every clone; where another copy was compared, an unresolved V gene accounts for under half, and the others remain unexplained. This sample lists approximately 230,000 clones; 70% to 90% were detected once. The ten largest clones represent roughly 3% of the sample. Sequencing was carried out using peripheral blood. Receptors were obtained from a man aged 18 to 29 with active or convalescent COVID-19.

This sequence joins TRBV12-3 or TRBV12-4 and TRBJ2-1, with a tentative D call TRBD2 (5 bases). V lost 3 bases to trimming and J lost 7 bases, with 7 bases between them. The length of the CDR3 is 12 residues. The CDR3 sequence: CASSFRGNEQFF. In DNA, the CDR3 is TGTGCCAGCAGTTTTCGGGGAAATGAGCAGTTCTTC.

The chain combines TRBV6-6 with TRBJ2-7, with TRBD2 matching 7 bases. Per germline, CDR1 MNHNY and CDR2 SVGAGI (reference sequence). The CDR3 has 13 residues. V was clipped by 7 bases and J by 0 bases; unmatched bases: 3. The CDR3 reads CASIGGSSYEQYF. CDR3 coding DNA: TGTGCCAGCATCGGGGGGAGCTCCTACGAGCAGTACTTC.

This clone was picked up one time. This chain connects TRBV10-2 to TRBJ2-7, with TRBD1 matching over 9 bases. The germline V gene has CDR1 WSHSY and CDR2 SAAADI. The CDR3 totals 15 residues. The ends lost 2 bases at V and 3 bases at J; junction bases unmatched: 5. The CDR3, as DNA: TGCGCCAGCAGTGAGACAGGGACAGGGAACTACGAGCAGTACTTC. It is translated as CASSETGTGNYEQYF.

The J gene is TRBJ2-7, the V gene TRBV7-6, with D possibly TRBD2 on 6 matching bases. V lost 1 base, J lost 5 bases, and 9 bases lay in between. There are 13 residues in the CDR3. Germline CDR1 reads SGHVS; CDR2 reads FNYEAQ. CDR3: CASSLEASDEQYF. CDR3 nucleotide sequence: TGTGCCAGCAGCTTAGAGGCTAGCGACGAGCAGTACTTC.

As DNA, the CDR3 is TGTGCCAGTACCCGGGGAGGGCTGGATACGCAGTATTTT. It codes for CASTRGGLDTQYF. The J gene is TRBJ2-3, the V gene TRBV19; 7 bases fit TRBD2. J gave up 6 bases and V 7 bases, and 7 bases lay outside the gene matches. CDR1 LNHDA and CDR2 SQIVND come from the germline V gene (reference sequence). This CDR3 has 13 residues.

This chain links TRBV6-5 with TRBJ1-2; weak D call: TRBD1 (5 bases). Trimming stripped 6 bases from V and 3 bases from J, with 11 bases between. CDR3 size: 13 residues. Germline V CDR1 and CDR2: MNHEY, SVGAGI. The CDR3 bases are TGTGCCAGCAGCTTGACAGATTACTATGGCTACACCTTC. As protein: CASSLTDYYGYTF.

This clone was observed a single time. The V gene is TRBV7-7, the J gene TRBJ2-1; TRBD2 matches at 12 bases. The J segment lost 8 bases and the V segment lost 0 bases, leaving 8 bases of the junction unmatched. Germline lookup yields CDR1 SSHAT and CDR2 FNYEAQ (reference sequence). The CDR3 is 17 amino acids. This chain's CDR3 is CASSLAIPSGGEDEQFF. The CDR3 bases are TGTGCCAGCAGCTTAGCGATCCCTAGCGGGGGGGAAGATGAGCAGTTCTTC.

The J gene is TRBJ2-3, the V gene TRBV19; 9 bases line up with TRBD1. The germline V gene has CDR1 LNHDA and CDR2 SQIVND (reference sequence). After removal of 0 bases from V and 6 bases from J, the junction contained 10 bases not matched to a gene. This CDR3 comprises 17 residues. The CDR3 DNA reads as TGTGCCAGTAGTATAGAACTCTCGGGACAGGGCATGGATACGCAGTATTTT. Amino acid sequence: CASSIELSGQGMDTQYF.

The rearrangement uses TRBV7-3 and TRBJ2-1; perhaps TRBD2 as D (5 bases). V dropped 5 bases and J dropped 10 bases, with 21 bases sitting between them. CDR3 size: 15 residues. Germline V gene data show CDR1 as SGHTA and CDR2 as FQGTGA. The CDR3 region has the DNA TGTGCCAGCAGCCCTTCGGGTAGCGTTATTAGCGAGCAGTTCTTC. Residues: CASSPSGSVISEQFF. Together with reference TRBV7-3 and TRBJ2-1, the CDR3 gives the full variable domain: GAGVSQTPSNKVTEKGKYVELRCDPISGHTALYWYRQSLGQGPEFLIYFQGTGAADDSGLPNDRFFAVRPEGSVSTLKIQRTERGDSAVYLCASSPSGSVISEQFFGPGTRLTVL.

V usage is TRBV5-5 and J usage is TRBJ2-1, with no clear D. This CDR3 contains 16 residues. Between the trimmed V and J ends, which lost 2 bases and 0 bases, there was a span of 12 bases. Germline V lookup: CDR1 SGHKS, CDR2 YYEKEE (reference sequence). The CDR3 loop reads CASSFSLPSSYNEQFF. The CDR3 bases are TGTGCCAGCAGCTTTAGCCTCCCTAGCTCCTACAATGAGCAGTTCTTC.

The chain has TRBV27 and TRBJ1-1, with D perhaps matching TRBD1 (5 bases). V dropped 3 bases and J dropped 7 bases, with 12 bases sitting between them. Germline lookup yields CDR1 MNHEY and CDR2 SMNVEV (reference sequence). CDR3 length: 13 residues. This CDR3 reads CASSFSIQGEAFF. In DNA form, the CDR3 reads TGTGCCAGCAGTTTCTCAATCCAGGGTGAAGCTTTCTTT.

V usage is TRBV5-1 and J usage is TRBJ1-2; D not certain. Germline values: CDR1 SGHRS, CDR2 YFSETQ. Trimming shortened V by 0 bases and J by 2 bases, and 14 bases separated the two germline ends. CDR3 length equals 16 residues. The CDR3 sequence is CASSLGLRYENYGYTF. The CDR3 coding sequence is TGCGCCAGCAGCTTGGGCCTCCGCTACGAGAACTATGGCTACACCTTC.

The chain links TRBV9 to TRBJ2-2, with D possibly matching TRBD2 (6 bases). Germline CDR1 and CDR2: SGDLS and YYNGEE. Between the trimmed V and J ends, which lost 4 bases and 5 bases, there was a span of 21 bases. The CDR3 length is 17 residues. This chain's CDR3 is CASSSTRKGLRTGELFF. The CDR3 nucleotides read TGTGCCAGCAGCTCGACTAGGAAAGGCCTACGGACCGGGGAGCTGTTTTTT.

This chain uses TRBV10-3 with TRBJ2-3; D possibly corresponds to TRBD2 (5 bases). Per germline, CDR1 ENHRY and CDR2 SYGVKD. V lost 10 bases to trimming and J lost 4 bases, with 12 bases between them. The CDR3 length is 12 residues. The CDR3 protein is CASKKEADTQYF. The CDR3 nucleotides are TGTGCCAGTAAAAAGGAGGCAGATACGCAGTATTTT.

This clone was observed a single time. The chain has TRBV7-6 and TRBJ1-2; TRBD1 might be the D (6 bases). Germline loops: CDR1 SGHVS, CDR2 FNYEAQ. Trimming stripped 4 bases from V and 2 bases from J, with 8 bases between. This CDR3 comprises 13 residues. CDR3 loop: CASSYGQNYGYTF. The DNA of the CDR3 is TGTGCCAGCAGCTACGGACAGAACTATGGCTACACCTTC.

The V and J genes are TRBV7-2 and TRBJ2-3; no firm D call. The germline V gene has CDR1 SGHTA and CDR2 FQGNSA. This CDR3 has 13 amino acids. The V end was cut by 4 bases, the J end by 0 bases, with 5 bases between. The CDR3: CASSSHSTDTQYF. DNA of the CDR3: TGTGCCAGCAGCTCCCATAGCACAGATACGCAGTATTTT.

The rearrangement joins TRBV9 to TRBJ2-3, with 11 bases matching TRBD2. Germline lookup yields CDR1 SGDLS and CDR2 YYNGEE. J lost 0 bases, V lost 2 bases, and 2 bases had no gene match. The CDR3 runs to 16 residues. The CDR3 loop reads CASSVGLAASTDTQYF. CDR3 DNA sequence: TGTGCCAGCAGCGTGGGACTAGCGGCTAGCACAGATACGCAGTATTTT.

This clone was counted once. The chain uses TRBV5-1 and TRBJ1-4; D might be TRBD1 (6 bases). CDR1 and CDR2 from the germline V gene are SGHRS and YFSETQ. V was cut by 2 bases and J by 6 bases, with 14 bases left in between. The CDR3 consists of 15 residues. The CDR3: CASSLDGPGDEKLFF. DNA of the CDR3: TGCGCCAGCAGCTTAGACGGCCCAGGGGATGAAAAACTGTTTTTT.

This chain joins TRBV28 and TRBJ1-6; 7 bases map to TRBD1. This CDR3 comprises 13 residues. Unmatched junction bases numbered 2, after V lost 5 bases and J lost 7 bases. CDR1 and CDR2 (germline): MDHEN, SYDVKM. The CDR3 loop reads CASSPGGNSPLHF. In nucleotides, the CDR3 is TGTGCCAGCAGTCCAGGGGGGAATTCACCCCTCCACTTT.

The rearrangement joins TRBV24-1 to TRBJ2-2; D is uncertain. This CDR3 spans 14 amino acids. Germline V CDR1 and CDR2: KGHDR, SFDVKD. V dropped 3 bases and J dropped 6 bases, with 10 bases sitting between them. The CDR3 reads CATSDPSLPGELFF. DNA for the CDR3: TGTGCCACCAGTGATCCCTCCCTACCCGGGGAGCTGTTTTTT.

The V and J genes are TRBV19 and TRBJ2-3; 8 bases fit TRBD2. V lost 3 bases, J lost 5 bases, and 7 bases stayed unmatched. The CDR3 is made up of 15 amino acids. Germline CDR1 is LNHDA and CDR2 is SQIVND (reference sequence). CDR3 sequence: CASSMGRGARDTQYF. In DNA form, the CDR3 reads TGTGCCAGTAGTATGGGGCGGGGGGCGCGAGATACGCAGTATTTT.